Listed below are T cell receptor beta chains from one sample, sequenced in a study of T-cell reconstitution after alpha-beta-depleted transplantation in children. Via MiXCR, TCRdb re-called the PCR reads, giving one row per CDR3 protein. The top ten clones hold 5% to 6% of a sample with under 300,000 distinct CDR3 sequences, 9% to 10% of them seen once. This sample comprised PBMCs from the stem cell graft donor, obtained from the stem cell graft. The receptor set was obtained from a human donor who donated a stem cell graft to a child with SCID. CDR3s include the opening cysteine and the closing phenylalanine or tryptophan. A D gene is named only where the DNA matches it firmly. Rows may omit the clone size; those that give it use once, few, many or a size class.

TRBV4-1	-	TRBJ2-3	many	15	TGCGCCAGCAGCCAAGTACAGCTCCGCACAGATACGCAGTATTTT	CASSQVQLRTDTQYF
TRBV7-9	-	TRBJ2-3	many	15	TGTGCCAGCAGCACCCGACAGGGAGGGACAGATACGCAGTATTTT	CASSTRQGGTDTQYF
TRBV20-1	TRBD1	TRBJ2-1	many	14	TGCAGTGCTAGACCGGGACAGAGACTAACGGAGCAGTTCTTC	CSARPGQRLTEQFF
TRBV5-1	-	TRBJ2-3	many	14	TGCGCCAGCAGCTTGGGGGCCGGCCCCGGAGGGCAGTATTTT	CASSLGAGPGGQYF
TRBV3-1	-	TRBJ1-2	many	15	TGTGCCAGCAGCCAAGGAAGAGGCCGTAACTATGGCTACACCTTC	CASSQGRGRNYGYTF
TRBV4-1	-	TRBJ2-3	many	13	TGCGCCAGCAGCCAGTATTCCCGTGGGGCGCAGTATTTT	CASSQYSRGAQYF
TRBV5-1	-	TRBJ1-1	many	15	TGCGCCAGCAGCACCGGACAGACTACTAACACTGAAGCTTTCTTT	CASSTGQTTNTEAFF
TRBV7-8	TRBD2	TRBJ2-3	-	16	TGTGCCAGCAGCGGCGGACTAGCGGGAGGCACAGATACGCAGTATTTT	CASSGGLAGGTDTQYF
TRBV20-1	-	TRBJ2-5	-	13	TGCAGTGCTAGCCGGGGGGCGGGGGAGACCCAGTACTTC	CSASRGAGETQYF
TRBV5-1	TRBD2	TRBJ2-2	many	16	TGCGCCAGCAGCCCGCGGGGGGGACACAACACCGGGGAGCTGTTTTTT	CASSPRGGHNTGELFF
TRBV12-3/TRBV12-4	TRBD1	TRBJ2-1	many	15	TGTGCCAGCAGTTGGGACAGGGGGTTCGACAATGAGCAGTTCTTC	CASSWDRGFDNEQFF
TRBV5-1	-	TRBJ2-2	many	14	TGCGCCAGCAGCTTGGAAAGGGTTACCGGGGAGCTGTTTTTT	CASSLERVTGELFF
TRBV5-1	-	TRBJ1-1	many	14	TGCGCCAGCAGCTCGGACAGCCAGAACACTGAAGCTTTCTTT	CASSSDSQNTEAFF
TRBV5-1	-	TRBJ2-7	many	13	TGCGCCAGCAGTTTAGGGTCGAACTACGAGCAGTACTTC	CASSLGSNYEQYF
TRBV12-3/TRBV12-4	-	TRBJ1-5	many	13	TGTGCCAGCACCCGGGACGTCAATCAGCCCCAGCATTTT	CASTRDVNQPQHF
TRBV30	-	TRBJ1-6	many	15	TGTGCCTGGACAGGGTTTCCTACTTATAATTCACCCCTCCACTTT	CAWTGFPTYNSPLHF
TRBV6-5	-	TRBJ1-3	many	17	TGTGCCAGCAGTTTTAGGCAGCCACCCCCAGGAGGAAACACCATATATTTT	CASSFRQPPPGGNTIYF
TRBV27	-	TRBJ1-2	many	18	TGTGCCAGCAGTTTCCTTCCCGGTTGGGGGGGGCGGAACTATGGCTACACCTTC	CASSFLPGWGGRNYGYTF